The 27 T cell receptor beta chains below come from one sample, sequenced in a study of cytomegalovirus exposure and HLA in healthy donors. The study ran its PCR with 60 Vbeta and 13 Jbeta primers. Libraries were prepared by immunoSEQ multiplex PCR; TCRdb keeps only in-frame clonotypes and omits some of them. The sample includes 80,000 or so clones, 77% of them seen just once. Sequenced: PBMCs. These receptors were obtained from a man aged 45-60 years in good health and CMV-seropositive.

The V gene is TRBV7-3, the J gene TRBJ2-3, with D unclear. The CDR3 consists of 16 residues. Germline CDR1 and CDR2: SGHTA and FQGTGA. The V end was cut by 0 bases, the J end by 1 base, with 11 bases between. In nucleotides, the CDR3 is TGTGCCAGCAGCTTAACTAGGCCCCAGGGCACAGATACGCAGTATTTT. Its translation: CASSLTRPQGTDTQYF. Using reference TRBV7-3 and TRBJ2-3 for the parts outside the CDR3, the full variable domain is GAGVSQTPSNKVTEKGKYVELRCDPISGHTALYWYRQSLGQGPEFLIYFQGTGAADDSGLPNDRFFAVRPEGSVSTLKIQRTERGDSAVYLCASSLTRPQGTDTQYFGPGTRLTVL.

The V call is TRBV7-9, the J call TRBJ1-2; 8 nucleotides line up with TRBD1. The germline gives CDR1 SEHNR, CDR2 FQNEAQ (reference sequence). There are 17 residues in the CDR3. The trim removed 4 bases at V and 0 bases at J, leaving 10 bases unmatched. CDR3 sequence: CASSSPRQGRTNYGYTF. Here the CDR3 DNA reads TGTGCCAGCAGCTCACCTCGACAGGGGCGGACTAACTATGGCTACACCTTC.

The CDR3 DNA follows: TGTGCCAGCAGCGTGGGAGGGAGCAATCAGCCCCAGCATTTT. Its translation: CASSVGGSNQPQHF. V usage is TRBV9 and J usage is TRBJ1-5; D is unclear. The CDR3 is 14 amino acids. CDR1 SGDLS and CDR2 YYNGEE come from the germline V gene. V lost 2 bases, J lost 1 base, and 7 bases lay in between. The full variable domain, completed using reference TRBV9 and TRBJ1-5, is DSGVTQTPKHLITATGQRVTLRCSPRSGDLSVYWYQQSLDQGLQFLIQYYNGEERAKGNILERFSAQQFPDLHSELNLSSLELGDSALYFCASSVGGSNQPQHFGDGTRLSIL.

This clone came up once. The chain is built from TRBV7-8 and TRBJ2-2, with 7 bases matching TRBD2. Germline V lookup: CDR1 SGHVS, CDR2 FQNEAQ. This CDR3 has 14 residues. V shed 6 bases, J shed 1 base, and the junction held 2 bases outside the gene matches. The chain's CDR3 is CASRLAENTGELFF. The CDR3 nucleotides are TGTGCCAGCAGGCTAGCGGAGAACACCGGGGAGCTGTTTTTT.

J is TRBJ1-2 and V is TRBV19, with 9 nucleotides matching TRBD1. The V gene end was trimmed by 6 bases and the J gene end by 0 bases; junction bases not matched to a gene: 11. The CDR3 is made up of 17 amino acids. The germline V gene has CDR1 LNHDA and CDR2 SQIVND (reference sequence). As DNA, the CDR3 is TGTGCCAGTAGCACCACCGGGACAGGGCTTACTAACTATGGCTACACCTTC. It encodes CASSTTGTGLTNYGYTF. Together with reference TRBV19 and TRBJ1-2, the CDR3 gives the full variable domain: DGGITQSPKYLFRKEGQNVTLSCEQNLNHDAMYWYRQDPGQGLRLIYYSQIVNDFQKGDIAEGYSVSREKKESFPLTVTSAQKNPTAFYLCASSTTGTGLTNYGYTFGSGTRLTVV.

This rearrangement joins TRBV7-2 to TRBJ2-7; no clear D. V was clipped by 1 base and J by 3 bases, with 16 bases between them. The CDR3 covers 16 residues. Germline V gene data show CDR1 as SGHTA and CDR2 as FQGNSA. Here the CDR3 reads CASSLGIRSPGYEQYF. The CDR3 DNA sequence: TGTGCCAGCAGCTTAGGCATACGGTCCCCTGGCTACGAGCAGTACTTC.

This clone was seen only a few times. V is TRBV7-2 and J is TRBJ2-5; D is uncertain. Per germline, CDR1 SGHTA and CDR2 FQGNSA. The CDR3 is made up of 14 amino acids. The germline V and J ends were trimmed by 5 bases and 5 bases, with 15 bases remaining between them. In nucleotides, the CDR3 is TGTGCCAGCAGCCCCGAGTCCGTGTGGGAGACCCAGTACTTC. Encoded protein: CASSPESVWETQYF.

This chain connects TRBV5-4 to TRBJ2-3; TRBD2 agrees at 10 bases. Germline V gives CDR1 SGHNT, CDR2 YYREEE (reference sequence). This CDR3 region has 16 residues. The V gene end was trimmed by 1 base and the J gene end by 2 bases; junction bases not matched to a gene: 4. This CDR3 reads CASSLKAGGITDTQYF. CDR3 coding DNA: TGTGCCAGCAGCTTGAAAGCGGGAGGGATCACAGATACGCAGTATTTT.

V and J are TRBV10-3 and TRBJ2-7, with D maybe TRBD2 (5 bases). V lost 3 bases, J lost 0 bases, and 12 bases lay in between. Germline CDR1 is ENHRY and CDR2 is SYGVKD. The CDR3 extends over 15 amino acids. The CDR3 DNA reads TGTGCCATCAGTGATAGGAGCGGAGGCTCCTACGAGCAGTACTTC. This sequence encodes CAISDRSGGSYEQYF.

This chain joins TRBV5-6 and TRBJ2-7; 7 nucleotides match TRBD2. V dropped 1 base and J dropped 6; count of bases not matched to a gene: 1. There are 12 residues in the CDR3. CDR1 and CDR2 from the germline V gene are SGHDT and YYEEEE. CDR3 in amino acids: CASSLPSGEQYF. The CDR3 DNA sequence: TGTGCCAGCAGCTTGCCTAGCGGCGAGCAGTACTTC.

The chain uses TRBV19 and TRBJ2-3; possible D gene TRBD1, 6 bases. V was cut by 10 bases and J by 6 bases, with 11 bases left in between. The CDR3 consists of 11 residues. Germline values: CDR1 LNHDA, CDR2 SQIVND (reference sequence). Written as DNA, the CDR3 is TGTGCCAAATCCCAGGGGGATACGCAGTATTTT. Translation: CAKSQGDTQYF.

This CDR3 reads CASGRRNQETQYF. The CDR3 DNA reads TGTGCCAGCGGAAGGAGGAACCAAGAGACCCAGTACTTC. This chain connects TRBV27 to TRBJ2-5; maybe TRBD2 (5 bases). The CDR3 is 13 amino acids. V lost 8 bases and J 0 bases, leaving 10 bases between the germline ends. Germline values: CDR1 MNHEY, CDR2 SMNVEV (reference sequence).

The J gene is TRBJ1-2, the V gene TRBV30, with D perhaps TRBD1 (5 bases). Trimming shortened V by 0 bases and J by 8 bases, and 7 bases separated the two germline ends. The CDR3 is 11 residues long. Per germline, CDR1 GTSNPN and CDR2 SVGIG (reference sequence). The CDR3, as DNA: TGTGCCTGGAGTGTGGGGCAAGGCTACACCTTC. This codes for CAWSVGQGYTF.

The rearrangement joins TRBV2 to TRBJ2-2; maybe TRBD1 (5 bases). Looked up from germline, CDR1 is SNHLY and CDR2 is FYNNEI. This CDR3 has 15 amino acids. V was trimmed by 2 bases and J by 3 bases, leaving 10 bases between them. In DNA, the CDR3 is TGTGCCAGCAGTGAATCAGGGCCGGACACCGGGGAGCTGTTTTTT. Its protein product is CASSESGPDTGELFF. Supplemented by reference TRBV2 and TRBJ2-2, the full variable domain reads EPEVTQTPSHQVTQMGQEVILRCVPISNHLYFYWYRQILGQKVEFLVSFYNNEISEKSEIFDDQFSVERPDGSNFTLKIRSTKLEDSAMYFCASSESGPDTGELFFGEGSRLTVL.

This clone was detected only a few times. This chain joins TRBV5-4 and TRBJ2-4, with TRBD2 identical over 12 bases. Unmatched junction bases numbered 14, after V lost 3 bases and J lost 4 bases. Germline V gene sequence: CDR1 SGHNT, CDR2 YYREEE (reference sequence). The CDR3 is 19 residues long. CDR3 DNA sequence: TGTGCCAGCAGCTGGCTTCCCTGGACTAGCGGGACGAAAAAAAACATTCAGTACTTC. Its protein product is CASSWLPWTSGTKKNIQYF.

The chain employs TRBV7-9 and TRBJ1-1; maybe TRBD1 (6 bases). CDR1 is SEHNR and CDR2 is FQNEAQ in the germline V gene (reference sequence). V dropped 5 bases and J dropped 2 bases, with 12 bases sitting between them. The CDR3 is 14 residues long. In DNA, the CDR3 is TGTGCCAGCAGCCAAATGGACAGTAACACTGAAGCTTTCTTT. Translated: CASSQMDSNTEAFF.

The chain combines TRBV5-1 with TRBJ2-6, with a tentative D call TRBD2 (6 bases). The germline CDR1 and CDR2 sequences are SGHRS and YFSETQ. The CDR3 runs to 15 residues. V lost 2 bases and J lost 3, with 9 bases in between. CDR3 protein: CASSFKGGGANVLTF. Written as DNA, the CDR3 is TGCGCCAGCAGCTTCAAGGGAGGTGGGGCCAACGTCCTGACTTTC.

This clone has just one count. This chain uses TRBV11-3 with TRBJ1-1; no clear D. Germline CDR1 reads SGHNT; CDR2 reads YENEEA. This CDR3 has 12 amino acids. Trimming stripped 6 bases from V and 6 bases from J, with 11 bases between. The CDR3 sequence is CASRETYAEAFF. CDR3 in DNA: TGTGCCAGCAGGGAGACGTACGCTGAAGCTTTCTTT.

This clone was picked up one time. The gene calls are TRBV7-3 and TRBJ2-3, with 7 positions matching TRBD2. The CDR3 length is 14 residues. With 3 bases clipped from V and 9 bases from J, the junction kept 9 bases outside the gene matches. CDR1 and CDR2 from the germline V gene are SGHTA and FQGTGA. In nucleotides, the CDR3 is TGTGCCAGCAGCTTGGGCGGGAGAGTGGACACGCAGTATTTT. This codes for CASSLGGRVDTQYF.

About this clone itself: The junction departs from the called germline gene at one end, perhaps through a read error. The V and J genes are TRBV7-9 and TRBJ1-2; perhaps TRBD1 as D (5 bases). Germline values: CDR1 SEHNR, CDR2 FQNEAQ (reference sequence). The CDR3 length is 15 residues. CDR3 residues: CSSSPPPGNSYGYTF. The CDR3 region has the DNA TGTTCCAGCAGCCCCCCCCCAGGGAACTCCTATGGCTACACCTTC.

V is TRBV25-1 and J is TRBJ2-1; perhaps TRBD2 as D (5 bases). V lost 4 bases to trimming and J lost 8 bases, with 9 bases between them. Germline V gives CDR1 MGHDK, CDR2 SYGVNS. The CDR3 spans 12 residues. In DNA form, the CDR3 reads TGTGCCAGCAGTGCCACTAGTTATGAGCAGTTCTTC. Translation gives CASSATSYEQFF. Supplemented by reference TRBV25-1 and TRBJ2-1, the full variable domain reads EADIYQTPRYLVIGTGKKITLECSQTMGHDKMYWYQQDPGMELHLIHYSYGVNSTEKGDLSSESTVSRIRTEHFPLTLESARPSHTSQYLCASSATSYEQFFGPGTRLTVL.

The chain carries TRBV21-1 and TRBJ2-1; no DNA check was done on the table's D call, TRBD2. TRBV21-1 is deemed a pseudogene. The CDR3 spans 21 residues. CDR3 in DNA: TGTGCCAGCAGCAAAACACGTTTACTAGCGGGAGGGCCACATCCATACAATGAGCAGTTCTTC. Residues: CASSKTRLLAGGPHPYNEQFF.

The V gene is TRBV7-2, the J gene TRBJ2-2, with 8 bases that match TRBD1. J gave up 0 bases and V 2 bases, and 2 bases lay outside the gene matches. The length of the CDR3 is 16 residues. The germline V gene encodes CDR1 SGHTA and CDR2 FQGNSA. CDR3 bases: TGTGCCAGCAGCTTAATGGGACAGGCGAACACCGGGGAGCTGTTTTTT. Amino acid sequence: CASSLMGQANTGELFF. Drawing the rest from reference TRBV7-2 and TRBJ2-2, the complete variable domain is GAGVSQSPSNKVTEKGKDVELRCDPISGHTALYWYRQSLGQGLEFLIYFQGNSAPDKSGLPSDRFSAERTGGSVSTLTIQRTQQEDSAVYLCASSLMGQANTGELFFGEGSRLTVL.

The chain joins TRBV19 to TRBJ2-7; 7 bases align to TRBD2. CDR1 is LNHDA and CDR2 is SQIVND in the germline V gene (reference sequence). This CDR3 comprises 13 residues. The junction had 3 bases not matched to a gene; V was cut back by 7 bases and J by 0 bases. The CDR3 spells CASTKRDSYEQYF. In nucleotides, the CDR3 is TGTGCCAGTACAAAGCGGGACTCCTACGAGCAGTACTTC.

As to this clone: The junction departs from the called germline gene at one end, perhaps through a read error. This chain links TRBV4-3 with TRBJ2-1; 9 nucleotides match TRBD1. The CDR3 is 15 amino acids. Germline CDR1 reads LGHNA; CDR2 reads YSLEER. CDR3 nucleotides: TGCGTCAGCAGCCGAGGACAGGGGCCCTACAATGAGCAGTTCTTC. Its translation is CVSSRGQGPYNEQFF.

The V call is TRBV27, the J call TRBJ2-5; D is perhaps TRBD2 (6 bases). The CDR3 sequence is 13 residues long. Trimming took 3 bases from V and 2 from J, leaving 7 bases between them. Germline V gene lookup returns CDR1 MNHEY and CDR2 SMNVEV (reference sequence). Written as DNA, the CDR3 is TGTGCCAGCAGTTTTGCGGGGCAAGAGACCCAGTACTTC. This translates into CASSFAGQETQYF.

The chain recombines TRBV2 with TRBJ2-1, with TRBD2 identical over 9 bases. Germline V gene data show CDR1 as SNHLY and CDR2 as FYNNEI. J lost 2 bases, V lost 6 bases, and 5 bases had no gene match. This CDR3 is 15 amino acids long. DNA for the CDR3: TGTGCCAGCAGGGAGCGGGAGGACGCCTACAATGAGCAGTTCTTC. This gives the protein CASREREDAYNEQFF.